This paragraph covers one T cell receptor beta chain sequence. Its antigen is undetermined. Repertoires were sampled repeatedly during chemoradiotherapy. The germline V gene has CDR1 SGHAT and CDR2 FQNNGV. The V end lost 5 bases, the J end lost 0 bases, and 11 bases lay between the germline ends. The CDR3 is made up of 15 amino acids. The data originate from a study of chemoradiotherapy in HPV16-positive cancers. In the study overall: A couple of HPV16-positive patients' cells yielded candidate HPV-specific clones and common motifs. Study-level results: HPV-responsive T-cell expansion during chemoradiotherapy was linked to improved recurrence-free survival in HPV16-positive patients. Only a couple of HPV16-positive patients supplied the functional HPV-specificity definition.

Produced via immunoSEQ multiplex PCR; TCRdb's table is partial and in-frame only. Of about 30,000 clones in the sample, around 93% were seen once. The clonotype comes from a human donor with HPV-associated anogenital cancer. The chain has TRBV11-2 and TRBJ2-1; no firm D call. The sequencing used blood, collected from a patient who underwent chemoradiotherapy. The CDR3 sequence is CASSLRTSSYNEQFF. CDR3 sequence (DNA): TGTGCCAGCAGCCTACGTACGAGCTCCTACAATGAGCAGTTCTTC.